This TCR beta chain was captured in a study of read filtering for tumor transcriptome and immune sequencing. Study as a whole: Mean patient age was roughly 66 years, range about 45 to 85; 17 male, 11 to 15 female. By R-ISS, stages I, II and III held around 8, 16 and 7 patients.

This clonotype was picked up many times. CDR1 and CDR2 from the germline V gene are SGHTA and FQGNSA. With 3 bases removed from V and 3 bases from J, the gap between germline ends came to 9 bases. The CDR3 is made up of 14 amino acids. From 400 to 450 ng of RNA, a library with molecular barcoded alpha/delta and beta/gamma adaptors was made. TCRdb passed the reads through MiXCR, listing each CDR3 protein once. The sample has fewer than 45,000 distinct CDR3 sequences; about 12% are singletons. The sequenced sample was a population of CD138-negative cells sorted from bone marrow. The chain recombines TRBV7-2 with TRBJ1-5, with a weak D call TRBD1 (6 bases). This clonotype was sampled from a donor at least 40 years old with multiple myeloma. Here the CDR3 reads CASSLQGFNQPQHF. DNA for the CDR3: TGTGCCAGCAGCTTGCAGGGGTTCAATCAGCCCCAGCATTTT.